Below, one T cell receptor (beta chain) is given with its context. The sample comes from a study of blood T cell repertoires in COVID-19. About the research overall: The study drew acute and convalescent COVID-19 samples from the United States, Italy and Spain.

The CDR3 contains 12 residues. V was cut by 7 bases and J by 7 bases, with 13 bases left in between. Generated by immunoSEQ multiplex PCR, the TCRdb table keeps only in-frame clones and is missing some. Of 120,000 to 150,000 clones listed, approximately 84% are singletons. This TCR was sampled from a human donor in a cohort sampled during active COVID-19. Sequencing used peripheral blood. The V and J genes are TRBV12-3 or TRBV12-4 and TRBJ2-5, with D unclear. The CDR3 DNA is TGTGCCAGCACCTTGGGCCATGGGACCCAGTACTTC. This gives the protein CASTLGHGTQYF.